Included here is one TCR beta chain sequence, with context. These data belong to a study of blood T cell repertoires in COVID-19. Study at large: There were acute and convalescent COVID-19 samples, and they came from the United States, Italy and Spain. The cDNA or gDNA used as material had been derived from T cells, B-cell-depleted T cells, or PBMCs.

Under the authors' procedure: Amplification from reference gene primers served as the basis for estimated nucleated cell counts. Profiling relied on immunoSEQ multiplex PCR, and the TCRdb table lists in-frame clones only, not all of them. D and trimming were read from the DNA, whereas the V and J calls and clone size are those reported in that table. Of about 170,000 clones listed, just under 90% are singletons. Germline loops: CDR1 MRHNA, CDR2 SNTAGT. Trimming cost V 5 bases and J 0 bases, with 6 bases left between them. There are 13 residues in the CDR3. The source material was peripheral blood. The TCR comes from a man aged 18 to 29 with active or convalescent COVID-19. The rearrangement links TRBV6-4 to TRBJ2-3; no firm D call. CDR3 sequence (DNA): TGTGCCAGCAGTAGCGACAGCACAGATACGCAGTATTTT. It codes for CASSSDSTDTQYF.